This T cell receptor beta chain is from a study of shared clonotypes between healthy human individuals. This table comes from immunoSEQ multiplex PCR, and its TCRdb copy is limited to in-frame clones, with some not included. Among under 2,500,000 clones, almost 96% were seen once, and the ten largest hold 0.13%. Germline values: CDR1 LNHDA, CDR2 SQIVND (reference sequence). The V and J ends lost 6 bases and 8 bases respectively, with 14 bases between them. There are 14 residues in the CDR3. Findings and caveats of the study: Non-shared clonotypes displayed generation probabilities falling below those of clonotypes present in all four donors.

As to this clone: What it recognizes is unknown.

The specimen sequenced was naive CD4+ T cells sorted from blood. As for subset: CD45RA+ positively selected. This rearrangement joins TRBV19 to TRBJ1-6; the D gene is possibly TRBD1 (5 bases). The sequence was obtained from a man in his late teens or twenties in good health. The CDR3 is CASRTGTEHSPLHF. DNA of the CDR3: TGTGCCAGTAGAACCGGGACGGAACATTCACCCCTCCACTTT.